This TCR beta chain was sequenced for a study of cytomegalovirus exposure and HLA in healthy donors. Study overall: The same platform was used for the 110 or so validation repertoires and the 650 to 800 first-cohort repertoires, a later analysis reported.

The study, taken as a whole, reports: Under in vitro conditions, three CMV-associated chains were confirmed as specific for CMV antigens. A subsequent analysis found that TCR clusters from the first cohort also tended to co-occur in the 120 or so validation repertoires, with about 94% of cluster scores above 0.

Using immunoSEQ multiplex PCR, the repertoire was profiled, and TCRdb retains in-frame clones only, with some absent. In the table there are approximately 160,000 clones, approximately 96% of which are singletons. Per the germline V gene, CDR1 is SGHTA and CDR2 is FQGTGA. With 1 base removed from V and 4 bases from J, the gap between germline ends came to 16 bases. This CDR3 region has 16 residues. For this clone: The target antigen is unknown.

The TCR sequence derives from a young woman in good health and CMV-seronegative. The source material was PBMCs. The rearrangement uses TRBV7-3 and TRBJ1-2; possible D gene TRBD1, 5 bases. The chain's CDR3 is CASSLRGEGSGYGYTF. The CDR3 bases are TGTGCCAGCAGCTTAAGGGGGGAGGGCTCTGGCTATGGCTACACCTTC.